The rows below give T cell receptor beta chains drawn from one sample of a study of CD8 T cells in ankylosing spondylitis. TCRdb reprocessed the 5' RACE reads via MiXCR and lists one record per CDR3 protein. The sample has hundreds of thousands of distinct CDR3 sequences; roughly 26% are singletons. The sample comprised blood, either unsorted or a sorted T cell fraction (not recorded which). These TCRs come from a male donor with ankylosing spondylitis. Both conserved end residues are part of each CDR3. D genes are given only for firm matches.

cdr3_aa v_call d_call
CSARVTGTGVTGELFF TRBV20-1 TRBD1
CASSLTSGIRNEQFF TRBV7-9 TRBD2
CASSEGLPSTDTQYF TRBV2 -
CASSLVSGQGNNEQFF TRBV5-1 TRBD1
CSVARGTYEQYF TRBV29-1 -
CSARWLAKKPDTQYF TRBV20-1 -
CASSWGLADSSYNEQFF TRBV5-1 TRBD2
CASSPRTGVETQYF TRBV12-3/TRBV12-4 TRBD1
CASSLTSGRTEAFF TRBV5-1 -
CASSRTSGSHNEQFF TRBV4-2 TRBD2
CSNSGRATDTQYF TRBV20-1 TRBD2
CASRYQGSSEAFF TRBV12-3/TRBV12-4 -
CASKGGRSYEQYF TRBV27 -
CASTDPGTDTQYF TRBV5-1 -
CAAGQGAQPQHF TRBV7-9 TRBD1
CASHRDQETQYF TRBV5-1 -
CASSLAGVPSYEQYF TRBV5-1 -
CSARDKAETGLFNEKLFF TRBV20-1 -
CASSLSITGTEAFF TRBV12-3/TRBV12-4 -
CASSFIDFEGAIPQHF TRBV28 TRBD1
CSARAFKASGGPGEQFF TRBV20-1 -
CASSLGRRGNTEAFF TRBV5-5 -
CASSPGQGHEQFF TRBV5-1 TRBD1
CAISFLKGAETQYF TRBV5-6 TRBD1
CASSPHTGASGNTIYF TRBV27 TRBD1
CATSDTPGTGGLYNEQFF TRBV24-1 TRBD1
CASSLAGWAGELFF TRBV27 -
CASSNTGGTRTGELFF TRBV5-1 TRBD1
CASSEWTGSSYNEQFF TRBV5-1 TRBD1
CSASDRAGGQYF TRBV20-1 TRBD1
CASSASSTDTQYF TRBV9 -
CASSPGEMVNYGYTF TRBV5-1 -
CASSLEAYEQYF TRBV7-9 -
CSARVTKPGTSEQFF TRBV20-1 -
CASSVGGRTNTGELFF TRBV9 -
CASSYRDRANEKLFF TRBV28 TRBD1
CASSGSGLRGNIQYF TRBV25-1 -
CASRASEGGGTEAFF TRBV6-1 -
CASSVGTGDGPQHF TRBV9 TRBD1
CSATTSGRAGELFF TRBV20-1 TRBD2
CASSYSRAYGYTF TRBV6-5 -
CASSIPTGAGYEQYF TRBV5-1 TRBD1
CSARSDQRAWDEQFF TRBV20-1 -
CASSSGGAGQPQHF TRBV12-3/TRBV12-4 -
CASSLRGASNQPQHF TRBV7-2 -
CASSFYGRGRNNEQFF TRBV11-2 -
CASSYAGNPNEKLFF TRBV6-5 -
CASSDPGWYGYTF TRBV2 -
CASSERESNQPQHF TRBV6-1 -
CASSREGGARSYNEQFF TRBV5-5 -
CASSFVRSGEGHEQYF TRBV5-4 -
CASSEELASTDTQYF TRBV2 -
CASSLLPGDGYTF TRBV5-1 -